Listed here are 7 T cell receptor beta chains from one sample, sequenced in a study of blood T cell repertoires in COVID-19 (dated by TCRdb to about 2020). The library relied on the immunoSEQ multiplex PCR assay. The table comes from immuneACCESS by way of TCRdb, which keeps in-frame sequences with V and J called. Part of the clones is missing from these tables; in studies checked, under half for an unresolved V gene and the rest for unknown reasons. This sample has around 70,000 clones in its table, and approximately 82% of those were observed once. In total, the top ten clones hold under 8% of the sample. Sequenced: peripheral blood. These receptors originate from a man in his sixties with acute or convalescent COVID-19.

The CDR3 region has the DNA TGTGCCAGCAGCTCCCGGACAGGGGGCGCGTATGGCTACACCTTC. Amino acids: CASSSRTGGAYGYTF. This chain uses TRBV2 with TRBJ1-2; 11 positions agree with TRBD1. Per germline, CDR1 SNHLY and CDR2 FYNNEI. CDR3 length equals 15 residues. The ends lost 6 bases at V and 5 bases at J; junction bases unmatched: 8.

The V call is TRBV4-2, the J call TRBJ1-4; 9 nucleotides match TRBD1. V shed 4 bases and J 2 bases; nucleotides not matched to a gene: 5. Germline loops: CDR1 LGHNA, CDR2 YNFKEQ. This CDR3 comprises 16 residues. CDR3 protein: CASSLGQGSTNEKLFF. The CDR3 nucleotides are TGTGCCAGCAGCCTAGGACAGGGGAGCACTAATGAAAAACTGTTTTTT.

V gene TRBV10-2 combines with J gene TRBJ1-1; 8 nucleotides line up with TRBD1. The CDR3 runs to 18 residues. The J segment lost 2 bases and the V segment lost 9 bases, leaving 20 bases of the junction unmatched. Germline V gives CDR1 WSHSY, CDR2 SAAADI. For the CDR3, the DNA is TGCGCCAGTTCCGCGGGGAGGACAGGGTCCCTTCTCAACACTGAAGCTTTCTTT. Residues: CASSAGRTGSLLNTEAFF.

The rearrangement uses TRBV5-6 and TRBJ1-2; 10 bases are a match to TRBD1. CDR3 length equals 15 residues. Germline V CDR1 and CDR2: SGHDT, YYEEEE. The V gene end was trimmed by 4 bases and the J gene end by 3 bases; junction bases not matched to a gene: 6. CDR3 sequence reads: CASSPADRGYYGYTF. CDR3 in DNA: TGTGCCAGCAGCCCGGCGGACAGGGGGTACTATGGCTACACCTTC.

The chain combines TRBV9 with TRBJ1-1, with TRBD1 identical over 7 bases. V was pared by 4 bases and J by 1 base, with 7 bases of the junction left unmatched. Per the germline V gene, CDR1 is SGDLS and CDR2 is YYNGEE. The CDR3 consists of 15 residues. The CDR3 reads CASSISQGGNTEAFF. CDR3 in DNA: TGTGCCAGCAGCATAAGCCAGGGGGGGAACACTGAAGCTTTCTTT.

This clone was found a few times. The gene calls are TRBV29-1 and TRBJ2-7, with TRBD1 identical over 7 bases. This CDR3 spans 12 amino acids. CDR1 SQVTM and CDR2 ANQGSEA come from the germline V gene. J lost 1 base, V lost 6 bases, and 3 bases had no gene match. The DNA of the CDR3 is TGCAGCGTAGGGACAGTTTCCTACGAGCAGTACTTC. Its translation is CSVGTVSYEQYF.

V is TRBV10-3 and J is TRBJ2-7, with 10 positions matching TRBD2. This CDR3 has 20 residues. Germline CDR1 ENHRY, CDR2 SYGVKD. The ends lost 0 bases at V and 2 bases at J; junction bases unmatched: 16. Here the CDR3 DNA reads TGTGCCATCAGTGAGTCGACTCAAAGCGGGGGGGCTTGTGGGCCCTACGAGCAGTACGTC. Amino acids: CAISESTQSGGACGPYEQYV.